This T cell receptor beta chain was found in a study of T cell repertoires in cytomegalovirus infection. Looking at the study overall: Researchers turned to recently identified HLA-C-restricted CMV epitopes as well as well-studied HLA-B-restricted ones.

TCRdb used MiXCR to reprocess the reads, holding one entry per CDR3 protein. The data show some 350,000 distinct CDR3 sequences, with about 34% seen just once and roughly 14% held by the top ten. Concerning this clonotype: Its target is unknown.

Findings and limits, study-wide: Cumulative frequency of public TCR beta families picked out carriers of CMV plus the relevant HLA. There were HLA-C-restricted CMV-specific TCR beta clonotypes dominating the ex vivo response.

The sample was cultured PBMCs, taken from culture after CMV antigen stimulation. The source of this sequence is a human donor in good health (CMV status not recorded). Some clones in this sample may be carry-over from other donors' samples.

The CDR3 is CASSLFRGGGSYEQYF. The CDR3, as DNA: TGTGCCAGCAGTTTATTCCGGGGGGGCGGCTCCTACGAGCAGTACTTC. This chain links TRBV28 with TRBJ2-7; the match to TRBD2 covers 8 bases. CDR3 size: 16 residues. CDR1 and CDR2 (germline): MDHEN, SYDVKM. V gave up 1 base and J gave up 0 bases; unmatched junction bases: 5. Together with reference TRBV28 and TRBJ2-7, the CDR3 gives the full variable domain: DVKVTQSSRYLVKRTGEKVFLECVQDMDHENMFWYRQDPGLGLRLIYFSYDVKMKEKGDIPEGYSVSREKKERFSLILESASTNQTSMYLCASSLFRGGGSYEQYFGPGTRLTVT.